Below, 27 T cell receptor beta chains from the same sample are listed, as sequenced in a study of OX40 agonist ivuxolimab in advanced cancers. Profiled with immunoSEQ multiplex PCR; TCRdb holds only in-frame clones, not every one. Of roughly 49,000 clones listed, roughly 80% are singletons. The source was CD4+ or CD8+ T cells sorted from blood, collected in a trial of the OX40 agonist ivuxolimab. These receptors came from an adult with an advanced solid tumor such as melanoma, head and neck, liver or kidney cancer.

Written as DNA, the CDR3 is TGTGCCAGCTCACCACGATGGGGGGAGAGGAGCTACGAGCAGTACTTC. It specifies CASSPRWGERSYEQYF. The chain carries TRBV18 and TRBJ2-7, with D perhaps matching TRBD2 (6 bases). This CDR3 has 16 residues. In germline, CDR1 is KGHSH, CDR2 LQKENI. V lost 1 base and J 3 bases, leaving 16 bases between the germline ends.

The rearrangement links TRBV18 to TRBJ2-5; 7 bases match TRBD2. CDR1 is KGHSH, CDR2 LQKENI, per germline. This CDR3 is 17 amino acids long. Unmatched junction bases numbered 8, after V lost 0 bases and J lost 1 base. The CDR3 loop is CASSPPTAGLFQETQYF. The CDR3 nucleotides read TGTGCCAGCTCACCACCGACAGCGGGACTCTTCCAAGAGACCCAGTACTTC. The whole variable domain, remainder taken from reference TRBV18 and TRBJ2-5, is NAGVMQNPRHLVRRRGQEARLRCSPMKGHSHVYWYRQLPEEGLKFMVYLQKENIIDESGMPKERFSAEFPKEGPSILRIQQVVRGDSAAYFCASSPPTAGLFQETQYFGPGTRLLVL.

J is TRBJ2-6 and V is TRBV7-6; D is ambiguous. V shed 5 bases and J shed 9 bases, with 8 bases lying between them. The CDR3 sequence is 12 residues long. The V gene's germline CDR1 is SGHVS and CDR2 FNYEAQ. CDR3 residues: CASSAAGNVLTF. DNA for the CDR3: TGTGCCAGCAGCGCCGCAGGCAACGTCCTGACTTTC.

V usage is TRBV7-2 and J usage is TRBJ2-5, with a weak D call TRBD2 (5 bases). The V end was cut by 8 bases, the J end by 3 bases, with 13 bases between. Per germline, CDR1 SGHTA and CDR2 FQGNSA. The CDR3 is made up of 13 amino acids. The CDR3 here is CASGPGAEETQYF. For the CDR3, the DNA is TGTGCCAGCGGCCCCGGAGCGGAAGAGACCCAGTACTTC.

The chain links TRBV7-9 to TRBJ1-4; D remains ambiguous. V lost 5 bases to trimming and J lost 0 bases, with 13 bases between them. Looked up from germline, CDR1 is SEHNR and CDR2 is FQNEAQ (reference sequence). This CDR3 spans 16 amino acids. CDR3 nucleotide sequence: TGTGCCAGCAGCGCCAATACGTTTGCAACTAATGAAAAACTGTTTTTT. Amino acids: CASSANTFATNEKLFF.

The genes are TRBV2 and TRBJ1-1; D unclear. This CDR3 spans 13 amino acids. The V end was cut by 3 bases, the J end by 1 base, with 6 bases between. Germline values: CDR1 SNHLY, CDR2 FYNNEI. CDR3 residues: CASSEQGNTEAFF. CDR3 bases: TGTGCCAGCAGTGAGCAAGGGAACACTGAAGCTTTCTTT.

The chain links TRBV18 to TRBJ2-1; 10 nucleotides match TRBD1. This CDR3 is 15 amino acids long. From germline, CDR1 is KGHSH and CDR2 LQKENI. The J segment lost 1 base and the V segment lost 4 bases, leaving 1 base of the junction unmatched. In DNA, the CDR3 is TGTGCCAGCTCACGGGACAGGGGTTCCTACAATGAGCAGTTCTTC. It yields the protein CASSRDRGSYNEQFF.

CDR3: CASSQTGQLTDTQYF. The CDR3 DNA follows: TGTGCCAGCTCTCAGACGGGACAGCTCACAGATACGCAGTATTTT. This chain connects TRBV28 to TRBJ2-3; 7 bases map to TRBD1. V lost 8 bases, J lost 2 bases, and 10 bases stayed unmatched. CDR3 length: 15 amino acids. Germline lookup yields CDR1 MDHEN and CDR2 SYDVKM.

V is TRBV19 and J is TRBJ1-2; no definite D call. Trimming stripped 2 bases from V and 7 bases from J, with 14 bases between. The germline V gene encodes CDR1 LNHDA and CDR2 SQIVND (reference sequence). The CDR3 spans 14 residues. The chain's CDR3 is CASSIRDRQSGYTF. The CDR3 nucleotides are TGTGCCAGTAGTATAAGGGATCGGCAGAGTGGCTACACCTTC.

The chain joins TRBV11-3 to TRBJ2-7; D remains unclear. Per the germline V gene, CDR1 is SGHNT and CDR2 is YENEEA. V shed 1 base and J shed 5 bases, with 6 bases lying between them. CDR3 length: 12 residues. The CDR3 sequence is CASSLGRDEQYF. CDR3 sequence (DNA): TGTGCCAGCAGCTTAGGCCGCGACGAGCAGTACTTC. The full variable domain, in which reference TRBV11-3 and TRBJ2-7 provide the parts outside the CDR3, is EAGVVQSPRYKIIEKKQPVAFWCNPISGHNTLYWYLQNLGQGPELLIRYENEEAVDDSQLPKDRFSAERLKGVDSTLKIQPAELGDSAVYLCASSLGRDEQYFGPGTRLTVT.

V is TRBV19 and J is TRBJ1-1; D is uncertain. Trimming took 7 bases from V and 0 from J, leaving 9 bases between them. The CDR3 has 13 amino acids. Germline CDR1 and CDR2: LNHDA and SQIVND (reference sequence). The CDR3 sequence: CASIGPMNTEAFF. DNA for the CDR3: TGTGCCAGTATTGGCCCGATGAACACTGAAGCTTTCTTT. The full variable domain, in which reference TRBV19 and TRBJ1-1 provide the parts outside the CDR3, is DGGITQSPKYLFRKEGQNVTLSCEQNLNHDAMYWYRQDPGQGLRLIYYSQIVNDFQKGDIAEGYSVSREKKESFPLTVTSAQKNPTAFYLCASIGPMNTEAFFGQGTRLTVV.

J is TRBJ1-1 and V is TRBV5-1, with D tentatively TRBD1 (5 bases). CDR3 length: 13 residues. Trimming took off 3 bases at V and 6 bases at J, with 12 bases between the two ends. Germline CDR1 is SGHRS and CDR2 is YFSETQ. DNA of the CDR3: TGCGCCAGCAGCTCGTATTTGGGGGCTGAAGCTTTCTTT. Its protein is CASSSYLGAEAFF.

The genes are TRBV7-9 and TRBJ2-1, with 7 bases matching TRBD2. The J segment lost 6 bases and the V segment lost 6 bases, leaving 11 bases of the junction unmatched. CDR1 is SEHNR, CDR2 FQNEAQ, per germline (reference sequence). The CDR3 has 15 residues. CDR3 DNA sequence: TGTGCCAGCAGGCTCACCGGCGGGAGCCTCAATGAGCAGTTCTTC. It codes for CASRLTGGSLNEQFF.

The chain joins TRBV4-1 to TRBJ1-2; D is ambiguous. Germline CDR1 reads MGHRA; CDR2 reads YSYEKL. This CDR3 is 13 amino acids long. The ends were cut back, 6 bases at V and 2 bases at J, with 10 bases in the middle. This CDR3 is CASRGWANYGYTF. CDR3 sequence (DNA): TGCGCCAGCAGGGGTTGGGCCAACTATGGCTACACCTTC.

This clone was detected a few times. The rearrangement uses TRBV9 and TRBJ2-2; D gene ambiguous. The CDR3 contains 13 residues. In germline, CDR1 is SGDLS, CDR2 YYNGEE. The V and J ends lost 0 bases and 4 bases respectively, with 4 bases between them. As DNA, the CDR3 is TGTGCCAGCAGCGTAGGACGCACCGGGGAGCTGTTTTTT. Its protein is CASSVGRTGELFF.

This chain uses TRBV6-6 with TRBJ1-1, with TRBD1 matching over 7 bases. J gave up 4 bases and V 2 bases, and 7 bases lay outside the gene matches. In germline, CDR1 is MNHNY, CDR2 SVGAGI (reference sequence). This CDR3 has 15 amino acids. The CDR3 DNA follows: TGTGCCAGCAGTTACGGTTCAGGGGGGACCACTGAAGCTTTCTTT. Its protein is CASSYGSGGTTEAFF.

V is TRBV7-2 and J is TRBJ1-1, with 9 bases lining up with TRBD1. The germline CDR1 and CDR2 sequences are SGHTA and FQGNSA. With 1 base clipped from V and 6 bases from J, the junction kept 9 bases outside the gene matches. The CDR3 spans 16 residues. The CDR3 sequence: CASSLEFDRGFSEAFF. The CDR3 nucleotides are TGTGCCAGCAGCTTAGAGTTTGACAGGGGGTTCTCTGAAGCTTTCTTT.

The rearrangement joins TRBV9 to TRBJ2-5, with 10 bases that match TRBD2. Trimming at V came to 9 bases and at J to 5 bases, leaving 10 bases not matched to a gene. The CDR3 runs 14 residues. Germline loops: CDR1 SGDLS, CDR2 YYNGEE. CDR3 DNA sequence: TGTGCCACCGCCCCCGGACTAGCGGTTGAGACCCAGTACTTC. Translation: CATAPGLAVETQYF.

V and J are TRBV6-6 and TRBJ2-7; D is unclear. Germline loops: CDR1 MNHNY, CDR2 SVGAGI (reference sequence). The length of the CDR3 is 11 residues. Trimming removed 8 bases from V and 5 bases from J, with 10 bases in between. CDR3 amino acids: CASVGGDEQYF. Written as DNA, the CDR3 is TGTGCCAGCGTCGGTGGTGACGAGCAGTACTTC.

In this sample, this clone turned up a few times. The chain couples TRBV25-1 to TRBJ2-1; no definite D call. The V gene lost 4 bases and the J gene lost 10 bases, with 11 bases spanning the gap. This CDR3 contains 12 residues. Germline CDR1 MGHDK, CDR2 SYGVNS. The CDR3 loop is CASSVGDWEQFF. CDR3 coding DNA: TGTGCCAGCAGTGTAGGAGATTGGGAGCAGTTCTTC.

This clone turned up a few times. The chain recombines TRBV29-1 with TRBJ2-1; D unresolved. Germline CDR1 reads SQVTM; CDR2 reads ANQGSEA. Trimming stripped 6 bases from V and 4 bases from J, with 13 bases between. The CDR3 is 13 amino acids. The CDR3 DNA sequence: TGCAGCGTGAAGGACGGCCTGTACAATGAGCAGTTCTTC. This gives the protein CSVKDGLYNEQFF.

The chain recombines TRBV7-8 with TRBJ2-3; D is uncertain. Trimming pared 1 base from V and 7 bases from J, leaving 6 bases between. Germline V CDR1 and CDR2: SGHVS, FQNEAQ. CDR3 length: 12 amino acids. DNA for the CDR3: TGTGCCAGCAGCTTAGTGGGAAATACGCAGTATTTT. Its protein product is CASSLVGNTQYF.

The CDR3 protein is CASSVFWEINYGYTF. The DNA for the CDR3 is TGTGCCAGCAGCGTTTTTTGGGAGATTAACTATGGCTACACCTTC. The chain has TRBV9 and TRBJ1-2; D gene uncertain. The CDR3 contains 15 residues. Germline lookup yields CDR1 SGDLS and CDR2 YYNGEE. V gave up 2 bases and J gave up 1 base, with 12 bases separating them.

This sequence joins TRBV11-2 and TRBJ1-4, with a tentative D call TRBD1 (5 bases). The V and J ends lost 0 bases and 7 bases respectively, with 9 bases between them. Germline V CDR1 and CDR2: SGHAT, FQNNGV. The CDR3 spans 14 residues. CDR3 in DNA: TGTGCCAGCAGCTTAGACAGGGCGATTGAAAAACTGTTTTTT. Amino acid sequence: CASSLDRAIEKLFF. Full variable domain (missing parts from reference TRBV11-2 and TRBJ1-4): EAGVAQSPRYKIIEKRQSVAFWCNPISGHATLYWYQQILGQGPKLLIQFQNNGVVDDSQLPKDRFSAERLKGVDSTLKIQPAKLEDSAVYLCASSLDRAIEKLFFGSGTQLSVL.

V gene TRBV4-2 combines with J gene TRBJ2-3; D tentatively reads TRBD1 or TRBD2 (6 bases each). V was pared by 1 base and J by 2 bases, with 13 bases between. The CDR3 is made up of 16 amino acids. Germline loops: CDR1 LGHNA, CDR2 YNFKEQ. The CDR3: CASSQGRGVLTDTQYF. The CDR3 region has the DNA TGTGCCAGCAGCCAAGGGAGGGGGGTGCTCACAGATACGCAGTATTTT.

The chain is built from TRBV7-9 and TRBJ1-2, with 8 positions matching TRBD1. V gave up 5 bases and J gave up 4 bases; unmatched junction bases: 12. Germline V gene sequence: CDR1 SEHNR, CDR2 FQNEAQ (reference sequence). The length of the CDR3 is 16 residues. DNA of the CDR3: TGTGCCAGCAGCGGGACAGGAATAGGAAGGACCTATGGCTACACCTTC. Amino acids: CASSGTGIGRTYGYTF.

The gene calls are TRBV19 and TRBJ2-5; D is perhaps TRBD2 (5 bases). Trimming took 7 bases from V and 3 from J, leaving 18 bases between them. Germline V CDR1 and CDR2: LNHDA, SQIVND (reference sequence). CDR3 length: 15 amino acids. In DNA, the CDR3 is TGTGCCAGTAAAGCCTCTGTCTGGCGGGAAGAGACCCAGTACTTC. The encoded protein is CASKASVWREETQYF.